This T cell receptor beta chain stems from a study of technical replicates of blood from a handful of donors. TCRdb keeps only in-frame clones here, not all; method: immunoSEQ multiplex PCR. The data contain around 70,000 clones, roughly 94% of them singletons. V shed 0 bases, J shed 1 base, and the junction held 0 bases outside the gene matches. The CDR3 consists of 14 residues. Germline V lookup: CDR1 SGHNT, CDR2 YYREEE (reference sequence). The chain has TRBV5-4 and TRBJ2-7; 8 bases are shared with TRBD1. Sequencing was carried out using T cells isolated from PBMCs. This TCR was sampled from a human donor in good health. The CDR3 region is CASSLGQGSYEQYF. CDR3 DNA sequence: TGTGCCAGCAGCTTGGGACAGGGGTCCTACGAGCAGTACTTC.